What follows is one T cell receptor beta chain and its context. Its binding antigen is unknown. No much larger clone exists at a distance of one base, and base qualities are not known. These data belong to a study of cytomegalovirus exposure and HLA in healthy donors (dated by TCRdb to about 2017). Regarding the study in general: An earlier analysis of roughly 630 of the donors reported about 250 Gb of sequence data and some 120 million unique TCR beta sequences from some 180 million T cells. High-throughput TCR immunosequencing, statistical association of individual TCRs with disease status, and machine learning were combined to predict cytomegalovirus infection status. The study aimed to test whether signatures of past pathogen exposure could be identified by cataloging public T cell receptors. Donor age, sex, ethnicity and CMV serostatus were compiled alongside the repertoire data. The number of typed donors differed by locus: about 620-630 for A, B, C, DRB1 and DQB1; about 520 for DQA1; some 590 for DPA1; and 400 to 480 for DPB1. Every repertoire in the discovery cohort had been generated on one and the same sequencing platform. Besides the first cohort of around 700 subjects, a separate validation cohort made up of about 120 different subjects was used. Class I and class II HLA loci were covered by the typing at four-digit resolution. Among some 400 genotyped donors of the cohort, an average of roughly 230,000 unique TCR beta nucleotide sequences was sequenced per donor, of which about 18% were non-productive. A later analysis re-examined previously published TCR beta repertoires from several hundred donors and added high-resolution HLA genotyping to investigate patterns of TCR occurrence. Roughly 300 gigabases of sequencing data and tens of millions of unique TCR sequences were included in an early release covering about 700 HLA-typed donors. Of the 300 to 450 genotyped donors, around 81% fell in the genetic ancestry cluster associated with self-reported Caucasian donors. The T cell repertoires of some 670 subjects were profiled by immunosequencing and related to cytomegalovirus serostatus. A later genetic analysis used genome-wide SNP genotypes for about 60% of the roughly 670 donors, treating that subset as a discovery cohort. About five DR-DQ haplotypes were handled as single units for association and clustering because linkage in the cohort was strong. To decide whether each TCR beta V gene segment behaved as functional or pseudogenic, an earlier analysis of 587 of the donors relied on high-throughput TCR beta sequencing. Rather than using new phenotypic data, the later analysis identified candidate immune exposures from TCR beta sequences and from how often those sequences occurred across donors.

Beyond this particular receptor, the publication reports: In a later analysis, HLA-associated TCR beta chains were found to be more clonally expanded and to have lower generation probabilities than equally common non-associated chains. According to a later analysis, TCR association rates differed among HLA loci, with DRB1 alleles showing the most associated TCRs and HLA-C alleles showing the fewest. A later analysis reported that several top co-occurrence clusters appeared linked to parvovirus B19, influenza, CMV and Epstein-Barr virus. About 17 rarely observed V segments, including chromosome 9 orphons, were excluded from the earlier analysis of several hundred of the donors because counts were too low. The authors suggested that the approach could potentially be generalized to other disease states and immunological phenotypes. Because HLA typing was missing for some donors at each locus, association tests included only the typed subset. In vitro tests confirmed that a few of the cytomegalovirus-associated TCR beta chains recognize cytomegalovirus antigens. For the cohort, immune exposure information was limited to CMV serostatus. The cohort was sequenced for TCR beta chains only, and without alpha or paired-chain data the features that could be detected were limited. Correlated functional status among segregating V segments might reflect linkage disequilibrium, but an unknown experimental factor could not be ruled out. Most CMV-associated TCR beta chains appeared to be HLA-restricted in a later analysis, and the HLA associations seemed to be driven largely by CMV exposure. A later genetic analysis reported fewer N-insertions in productive TCRs among donors in an Asian-associated ancestry cluster than the roughly 720-donor mean. A later analysis associated about 17,000 TCR beta sequences with specific HLA alleles at a false discovery rate of 0.05. An association between a missense DCLRE1C variant and V-gene and J-gene trimming of TCR beta chains was found in a later genetic analysis and replicated in an independent cohort. In both the original and validation cohorts, the classifier was reported to diagnose cytomegalovirus status with high specificity and sensitivity. Strong co-occurrence of HLA alleles, especially DR and DQ, made assigning TCR associations to individual alleles difficult. The study gave a list of 150 to 200 TCR beta chains associated with cytomegalovirus. In an earlier analysis of some 550 of the donors, most TCR beta V segments were observed in productive rearrangements about 87% or about 30% of the time, broadly matching IMGT annotations. Sequencing depth was assumed to be roughly uniform across donors in the presence/absence analyses, though that assumption may not hold. A further reported finding was that TCR beta sequences accurately predicted the HLA-A and HLA-B alleles for most subjects in the first cohort. A cluster of highly shared sequence variants was judged likely to be a technical artifact of the sequencing pipeline. Most TCR sequences were observed very rarely across donors, whereas some public TCRs were present in many individuals.

Library construction relied on the immunoSEQ multiplex PCR assay. For the multiplex PCR, a mixture combining 60 forward primers for TCR Vbeta segments and 13 reverse primers for TCR Jbeta segments was used. A multiplex PCR assay on genomic DNA amplified the CDR3 region of rearranged TCR beta genes. The Illumina HiSeq System was used to sequence the amplified TCR beta libraries as 87-base-pair reads. On the authors' methods: In a later analysis, about 80 million unique TCR beta chains were counted across the approximately 640 repertoires, and roughly 11 million of these chains were shared by at least two donors. A nearest-neighbor algorithm error-corrected the raw reads and collapsed the reads into unique sequences, merging closely related sequences to remove PCR and sequencing errors. To assign V, D and J gene segments, CDR3 sequences were aligned to IMGT reference sequences. For a sequence to be retained, at least a six-nucleotide match to both a V gene segment and a J gene segment was required. Rearrangements were classified as productive when the CDR3 lacked stop codons and remained in frame with V and J, and all other rearrangements were classified as non-productive. Following IMGT convention, CDR3 was defined as the stretch from the second conserved V-encoded cysteine to the conserved J-encoded phenylalanine. In an earlier analysis of 550 to 650 of the donors, sequences lacking an unambiguous match to a single V gene segment were excluded. In an earlier analysis of around 590 of the donors, a V segment was called functional when productive rearrangements were above 56.7%, and segregating when the standard deviation between donors exceeded 5%. To diagnose cytomegalovirus status from the catalog of TCR beta chain sequences, a statistical classification framework was built. V and J gene assignment, in a later analysis, came from comparing TCR nucleotide sequences with IMGT/GENE-DB human TR gene sequences. Using the TCRdist pipeline, a later analysis assigned CDR3 sequences along with most-parsimonious VDJ recombination scenarios. In a later analysis, each TCR beta chain was defined by its CDR3 amino acid sequence together with its V-gene family, and reads without a unique V-gene family were excluded. A later analysis removed 500 to 600 highly shared, low-generation-probability nucleotide sequences to deal with suspected cross-contamination and a sequencing artifact. In a later analysis, a clonal expansion index for each public chain was calculated from normalized within-repertoire ranks of inferred template counts. A later analysis computed generation probabilities with a VDJ recombination model fitted to out-of-frame rearrangements, and checked the results against IGoR. In a later analysis, TCR-TCR, TCR-HLA and TCR-CMV co-occurrence was scored with hypergeometric tests, and a repertoire-size bias correction was applied to TCR pairs. To estimate false discovery rates, a later analysis permuted the HLA or CMV assignments 20 times. In a later analysis, co-occurring TCRs were grouped using DBSCAN, with TCRdist sequence similarity added in when clustering inside HLA-allele-positive subsets. Repertoires with fewer than 30,000 or more than 120,000 public chains were left out of co-occurrence clustering, as were five repertoires with anomalous nucleotide sharing. TCRdb provides this immuneACCESS table in a form limited to in-frame rearrangements. Some clones are lacking; in checked studies, under half of them reflect an unresolved V gene, and why the rest are absent is not known. V, J and clone size were drawn from that table, and D and trimming were deduced from the DNA. A total of around 100,000 clones appear in this sample, around 75% of them only once. Clones ranked in the top ten supply around 0.95% of the sample.

The cohort comprised more than 550 healthy bone marrow donors. Cohort members were all nominally healthy when sampled, although unrecorded immune exposures were likely present. The donor was CMV seronegative and was included in the group of approximately 350 seronegative cohort members. A peripheral blood sample was provided by each donor, and peripheral blood mononuclear cells were used for TCR beta sequencing. Genomic DNA extraction from the blood cell samples was performed with the Qiagen DNeasy Blood Extraction Kit. The receptor was isolated from a woman aged 30 to 39 in good health and CMV-seronegative. The specimen sequenced was PBMCs.

The DNA reads TGCGCCAGCAGCTTGCCTCGGGGCTCCTACAATGAGCAGTTCTTC. Its coded protein is CASSLPRGSYNEQFF. The sequence joins TRBV5-1 to TRBJ2-1, and perhaps TRBD2 as D gene, on 5 matching bases. In the germline V gene, CDR1 corresponds to SGHRS and CDR2 to YFSETQ. The CDR3 sequence holds 15 residues, the cysteine and phenylalanine included. The sequence is cut down to CDR3 DNA, 45 bases in frame from base 1. V is reduced by 1 base and J by 0 bases, leaving a spacing of 8 bases between them.